A single T cell receptor beta chain is shown here with its context. The CDR3 runs to 19 residues. Germline V gene data show CDR1 as SGHRS and CDR2 as YFSETQ. The V segment lost 0 bases and the J segment 2 bases; nucleotides outside the gene matches: 12. The assay was immunoSEQ multiplex PCR, and TCRdb's table has in-frame clones only and misses some. The sample consists of some 96,000 clones, roughly 90% of them appearing once. The data derive from a study of graft-versus-host responses after intestinal transplantation. The sample here was PBMCs, taken 450 to 460 days after intestinal transplant. The TCR originated in a human patient who received an intestinal transplant, so some T cells may come from the graft donor. The J gene is TRBJ1-4, the V gene TRBV5-1; 8 bases are shared with TRBD1. The CDR3 DNA follows: TGCGCCAGCAGCTTGGCCTCCCCAGGGGGCATTGCGACTAATGAAAAACTGTTTTTT. Translated, it gives CASSLASPGGIATNEKLFF.